This TCR beta chain was documented in a study of identical twins. General observations from the study: Low generation-probability sequences were in excess among twin-shared out-of-frame alpha sequences.

The CDR3 is 14 amino acids. CDR1 is DFQATT, CDR2 SNEGSKA, per germline (reference sequence). Trimming took 5 bases from V and 0 from J; bases not matched to a gene: 4. cDNA molecules carried unique molecular identifiers, and template switching added a universal primer site. TCRdb used MiXCR to reprocess the 5' RACE reads, holding one entry per CDR3 protein. The table has about 690,000 distinct CDR3 sequences, around 5.7% seen once. Many counts were recorded for this clonotype. Its specificity is unknown. The chain recombines TRBV20-1 with TRBJ2-3; 8 nucleotides agree with TRBD2. The clonotype was recovered from a man between 18 and 29 years old in good health. Sequenced material: naive T cells sorted from blood. In DNA, the CDR3 is TGCAGTGCTCTACTAGCGGATAGCACAGATACGCAGTATTTT. It encodes CSALLADSTDTQYF.